This entry is about one T cell receptor (beta chain). The antigen remains undetermined. These data come from a study of regulatory T cells in long-lasting Graves disease. Points from the study as a whole: Accuracy may have suffered from the small sample size.

Time point described: persistent/refractory GD, antithyroid drugs over 5 years with positive TRAb. From PBMCs, RNA was extracted and then used to make the TCR library. Staff drew nine milliliters of peripheral blood into EDTA tubes. CDR3-region Arm-PCR and iRepertoire HTBI primers produced the TCR beta libraries. TCRdb analysed the multiplex PCR reads with MiXCR anew, one entry per CDR3 protein. The sample gives 650,000 to 850,000 distinct CDR3 sequences, around 30% of which show up once; roughly 40% is in the top ten. The clonotype originates from a female donor with Graves disease. Material: peripheral blood mononuclear cells (PBMCs), obtained when the disease was refractory, from a patient treated with antithyroid drugs.

This CDR3 is CAWSRDYQETQYF. The CDR3 nucleotides read TGTGCCTGGAGTCGGGACTACCAAGAGACCCAGTACTTC. The V gene is TRBV30, the J gene TRBJ2-5, with TRBD2 as a possible D gene (6 bases). V lost 2 bases and J lost 0, with 7 bases in between. The CDR3 contains 13 residues. Germline assignment: CDR1 GTSNPN and CDR2 SVGIG (reference sequence). Variable domain in full (rest from reference TRBV30 and TRBJ2-5): SQTIHQWPATLVQPVGSPLSLECTVEGTSNPNLYWYRQAAGRGLQLLFYSVGIGQISSEVPQNLSASRPQDRQFILSSKKLLLSDSGFYLCAWSRDYQETQYFGPGTRLLVL.